Here is one T cell receptor beta chain with its context. This record comes from a study of blood T cell repertoires in COVID-19. The CDR3 is 17 amino acids. Germline CDR1 reads KGHSY; CDR2 reads FQNENV. With 0 bases removed from V and 2 bases from J, the gap between germline ends came to 14 bases. As originally analysed: Amplification of reference gene primers provided the estimated nucleated cell counts. TCRdb's table, derived via immunoSEQ multiplex PCR, lists solely in-frame clones and lacks some. The DNA was the basis for D and trimming; V, J and clone size are from that table. The data hold roughly 77,000 clones, with roughly 85% observed a single time.

Sequenced material: peripheral blood. The genes are TRBV16 and TRBJ1-5, with unresolved D. The receptor was derived from a man aged 55 to 70 with active or convalescent COVID-19. CDR3: CASSQSSGGVGNQPQHF. CDR3 coding DNA: TGTGCCAGCAGCCAATCGTCCGGCGGCGTTGGCAATCAGCCCCAGCATTTT.